Listed here are 23 T cell receptor beta chains from one sample, sequenced in a study of CD8 T cells in Susac syndrome. RNA totalling about 0.5 to 1 ug underwent reverse transcription with random hexamers. Each CDR3 protein gets one entry after TCRdb re-called the immunoSEQ multiplex PCR reads with MiXCR. Of just over 300,000 distinct CDR3 sequences in the sample, about 91% were seen once. Sequencing input: CD4+ T cells from PBMCs. The receptors here all came from a human donor with multiple sclerosis.

This rearrangement joins TRBV9 to TRBJ2-2; tentatively, D is TRBD2 (6 bases). With 4 bases removed from V and 6 bases from J, the gap between germline ends came to 16 bases. Germline CDR1 SGDLS, CDR2 YYNGEE. CDR3 length: 15 amino acids. The CDR3 nucleotides are TGTGCCAGCAGCCGGGACTCCGAAATGGCCGGGGAGCTGTTTTTT. Protein sequence: CASSRDSEMAGELFF.

The V call is TRBV7-8, the J call TRBJ1-2; 9 positions agree with TRBD1. Looked up from germline, CDR1 is SGHVS and CDR2 is FQNEAQ. Unmatched junction bases numbered 7, after V lost 5 bases and J lost 0 bases. The CDR3 is made up of 16 amino acids. The CDR3 bases are TGTGCCAGCAGCACGAGGACAGGGGTCCCTAACTATGGCTACACCTTC. The encoded protein is CASSTRTGVPNYGYTF.

The rearrangement uses TRBV5-6 and TRBJ1-3, with 11 nucleotides matching TRBD1. CDR3 length equals 15 residues. The J segment lost 4 bases and the V segment lost 3 bases, leaving 3 bases of the junction unmatched. Germline V gives CDR1 SGHDT, CDR2 YYEEEE. The CDR3 DNA sequence: TGTGCCAGCAGCTGGACAGGGGGCGCCGGAAACACCATATATTTT. It is translated as CASSWTGGAGNTIYF.

The chain employs TRBV7-9 and TRBJ2-5; D may be TRBD2 (7 bases). Per the germline V gene, CDR1 is SEHNR and CDR2 is FQNEAQ (reference sequence). Trimming removed 5 bases at V and 1 base at J, with 17 bases between. The CDR3 totals 16 residues. The CDR3 coding sequence is TGTGCCAGCAGCCCCCGTCGAGGGGGGGTCCAAGAGACCCAGTACTTC. This encodes CASSPRRGGVQETQYF.

This chain uses TRBV20-1 with TRBJ1-2; TRBD1 matches at 8 bases. The trim removed 6 bases at V and 2 bases at J, leaving 8 bases unmatched. Germline V CDR1 and CDR2: DFQATT, SNEGSKA (reference sequence). The CDR3 has 14 amino acids. The chain's CDR3 is CSAWTGQGNYGYTF. CDR3 nucleotide sequence: TGCAGTGCATGGACAGGGCAGGGGAACTATGGCTACACCTTC.

The chain combines TRBV18 with TRBJ1-1; TRBD1 matches 8 bases. There are 13 residues in the CDR3. Per the germline V gene, CDR1 is KGHSH and CDR2 is LQKENI. J lost 9 bases, V lost 3 bases, and 6 bases had no gene match. CDR3 in amino acids: CASSPGQGEQAFF. The CDR3 bases are TGTGCCAGCTCACCCGGACAGGGTGAGCAAGCTTTCTTT.

The chain combines TRBV19 with TRBJ1-2; 7 bases are shared with TRBD1. CDR1 LNHDA and CDR2 SQIVND come from the germline V gene (reference sequence). Unmatched junction bases numbered 7, after V lost 5 bases and J lost 1 base. The CDR3 runs 15 residues. This CDR3 reads CASSPGTVNNYGYTF. The CDR3 DNA is TGTGCCAGTAGTCCGGGGACAGTGAATAACTATGGCTACACCTTC.

V is TRBV5-1 and J is TRBJ2-5; the D gene is possibly TRBD2 (6 bases). The CDR3 runs to 14 residues. Germline V CDR1 and CDR2: SGHRS, YFSETQ. V shed 0 bases and J shed 4 bases, with 10 bases lying between them. The CDR3 is CASSLGEEGETQYF. CDR3 DNA sequence: TGCGCCAGCAGCTTGGGGGAGGAAGGAGAGACCCAGTACTTC.

CDR3 sequence: CSARIVGPPYSNQPQHF. The CDR3, as DNA: TGCAGTGCTAGAATCGTCGGACCACCTTATAGCAATCAGCCCCAGCATTTT. The chain recombines TRBV20-1 with TRBJ1-5; D is uncertain. V was pared by 2 bases and J by 0 bases, with 17 bases between. Per the germline V gene, CDR1 is DFQATT and CDR2 is SNEGSKA (reference sequence). CDR3 length equals 17 residues.

The chain has TRBV7-8 and TRBJ2-7; 8 bases are a match to TRBD2. In germline, CDR1 is SGHVS, CDR2 FQNEAQ. The V and J ends lost 5 bases and 0 bases, in that order; junction bases with no gene match: 9. The CDR3 sequence is 16 residues long. CDR3 amino acids: CASSIGGVAGSYEQYF. CDR3 DNA sequence: TGTGCCAGCAGCATCGGGGGGGTAGCGGGCTCCTACGAGCAGTACTTC.

The CDR3 spells CAWRRRLAGDSGELFF. DNA of the CDR3: TGTGCCTGGAGAAGGAGACTAGCGGGAGATTCCGGGGAGCTGTTTTTT. The J gene is TRBJ2-2, the V gene TRBV30; TRBD2 matches at 12 bases. Trimming cost V 3 bases and J 6 bases; bases outside gene matches: 8. The germline V gene encodes CDR1 GTSNPN and CDR2 SVGIG (reference sequence). The CDR3 sequence is 16 residues long.

This clonotype was recorded only once. This chain joins TRBV6-5 and TRBJ2-1; D unclear. The CDR3 extends over 15 amino acids. The germline V and J ends were trimmed by 4 bases and 2 bases, with 12 bases remaining between them. Looked up from germline, CDR1 is MNHEY and CDR2 is SVGAGI. The CDR3 loop reads CASSSRKATYNEQFF. Here the CDR3 DNA reads TGTGCCAGCAGTTCCAGAAAAGCTACCTACAATGAGCAGTTCTTC.

The chain joins TRBV7-3 to TRBJ2-5; tentative D call: TRBD1 (5 bases). Trimming shortened V by 0 bases and J by 2 bases, and 10 bases separated the two germline ends. CDR1 and CDR2 from the germline V gene are SGHTA and FQGTGA. The CDR3 sequence is 15 residues long. The CDR3 nucleotides read TGTGCCAGCAGCTTAACGGCAGGGCTACAAGAGACCCAGTACTTC. Protein sequence: CASSLTAGLQETQYF.

The DNA of the CDR3 is TGTGCCAGCCAAGAGAGGGGGCCGTACGAGCAGTACTTC. This gives the protein CASQERGPYEQYF. The gene calls are TRBV7-2 and TRBJ2-7, with TRBD1 matching over 7 bases. J lost 4 bases, V lost 8 bases, and 8 bases had no gene match. Germline V gene lookup returns CDR1 SGHTA and CDR2 FQGNSA. The CDR3 sequence is 13 residues long.

As DNA, the CDR3 is TGTGCCAGCAGTACAAACCCACAGGGGATCGGCACTGAAGCTTTCTTT. Its protein product is CASSTNPQGIGTEAFF. The V call is TRBV6-2 or TRBV6-3, the J call TRBJ1-1, with 7 bases fitting TRBD1. This CDR3 spans 16 amino acids. Germline CDR1 MNHEY, CDR2 SVGEGT. J lost 4 bases, V lost 5 bases, and 13 bases had no gene match.

This sequence joins TRBV29-1 and TRBJ2-1; TRBD2 aligns across 7 bases. V dropped 8 bases and J dropped 1; count of bases not matched to a gene: 11. Germline V gene lookup returns CDR1 SQVTM and CDR2 ANQGSEA. CDR3 length: 15 amino acids. The CDR3 region is CSTSRVGGSYNEQFF. The CDR3 DNA reads as TGCAGCACCTCCAGGGTGGGGGGGTCCTACAATGAGCAGTTCTTC.

This chain joins TRBV20-1 and TRBJ1-2; D may be TRBD1 (5 bases). Germline assignment: CDR1 DFQATT and CDR2 SNEGSKA (reference sequence). Trimming removed 0 bases from V and 9 bases from J, with 17 bases in between. This CDR3 is built from 14 residues. CDR3 coding DNA: TGCAGTGCTAGAGATCGAGTGGTGGGGGAAAGCTACACCTTC. As protein: CSARDRVVGESYTF.

This sequence joins TRBV18 and TRBJ2-7; 8 positions match TRBD2. Germline lookup yields CDR1 KGHSH and CDR2 LQKENI. Germline trimming cut 2 bases from V and 0 bases from J; bases unmatched to any gene: 3. The CDR3 is 15 amino acids. CDR3 protein: CASSPSGGSSYEQYF. CDR3 nucleotide sequence: TGTGCCAGCTCACCAAGCGGGGGAAGCTCCTACGAGCAGTACTTC.

The CDR3 sequence: CASSLWAVAAGDGTEAFF. DNA for the CDR3: TGTGCCAGCAGCTTGTGGGCGGTTGCCGCCGGGGACGGGACTGAAGCTTTCTTT. The chain links TRBV5-6 to TRBJ1-1, with D perhaps matching TRBD1 (5 bases). V was cut by 1 base and J by 5 bases, with 24 bases left in between. Germline V lookup: CDR1 SGHDT, CDR2 YYEEEE. This CDR3 region has 18 residues.

CDR3 sequence reads: CACLVVENTGELFF. The DNA of the CDR3 is TGTGCCTGCCTCGTAGTTGAGAACACCGGGGAGCTGTTTTTT. The genes are TRBV30 and TRBJ2-2; the D is unclear. V lost 6 bases and J 1 base, leaving 12 bases between the germline ends. CDR1 GTSNPN and CDR2 SVGIG come from the germline V gene (reference sequence). There are 14 residues in the CDR3.

This chain uses TRBV18 with TRBJ2-3, with D tentatively TRBD1 or TRBD2 (6 bases each). Trimming took off 3 bases at V and 3 bases at J, with 16 bases between the two ends. The CDR3 runs 16 residues. CDR1 and CDR2 (germline): KGHSH, LQKENI. CDR3 DNA: TGTGCCAGCTCACCCACTAGGGGGGCGGTGACAGATACGCAGTATTTT. Protein product: CASSPTRGAVTDTQYF.

V gene TRBV19 combines with J gene TRBJ1-2, with a possible D match to TRBD1 (6 bases). The V gene's germline CDR1 is LNHDA and CDR2 SQIVND (reference sequence). The CDR3 loop spans 17 amino acids. Trimming stripped 3 bases from V and 4 bases from J, with 21 bases between. The CDR3 spells CASSIQHTGPPFYGYTF. In DNA form, the CDR3 reads TGTGCCAGTAGTATTCAGCACACAGGGCCTCCTTTCTATGGCTACACCTTC.

The V call is TRBV7-9, the J call TRBJ2-7; D remains ambiguous. The V gene lost 1 base and the J gene lost 3 bases, with 13 bases spanning the gap. The CDR3 is 15 residues long. CDR1 SEHNR and CDR2 FQNEAQ come from the germline V gene (reference sequence). CDR3 region: CASSLGAEAHYEQYF. Here the CDR3 DNA reads TGTGCCAGCAGCTTAGGGGCCGAGGCTCACTACGAGCAGTACTTC.